This TCR beta chain was recorded in a study of T cell repertoires in cytomegalovirus infection. On the study more broadly: The authors used CMV epitopes that were HLA-C-restricted (recently identified) and HLA-B-restricted (well studied).

TCRdb recomputed calls from the reads with MiXCR, one row per CDR3 protein. The sample includes about 700,000 distinct CDR3 sequences, roughly 30% of them seen just once. In the case of this clonotype: Its antigen remains unidentified.

CDR3 length: 14 amino acids. The V end was cut by 6 bases, the J end by 2 bases, with 13 bases between. Germline V gene data show CDR1 as SGHTA and CDR2 as FQGNSA. This chain uses TRBV7-2 with TRBJ2-5; possibly TRBD2 for D (6 bases). This TCR was recovered from a human donor in good health (CMV status not recorded). Some clones in this sample may be carry-over from other donors' samples. The sequencing here drew on cultured PBMCs, taken from culture after CMV antigen stimulation. CDR3 DNA: TGTGCCAGCAGGGAGGCGGGGCGTCAAGAGACCCAGTACTTC. Its protein is CASREAGRQETQYF.